Listed here are 29 T cell receptor beta chains from one sample, sequenced in a study of graft-versus-host responses after intestinal transplantation. No antigen has been assigned to these receptors. The assay was immunoSEQ multiplex PCR, and TCRdb's table has in-frame clones only and misses some. The table records more than 100,000 clones, approximately 93% of them present only once. This specimen was unstimulated CD8+ T cells sorted from spleen or lymph node cells, taken before intestinal transplant. These receptor sequences come from a human donor who received an intestinal transplant.

The chain couples TRBV4-2 to TRBJ1-1; D remains ambiguous. The CDR3 has 16 amino acids. V was clipped by 0 bases and J by 0 bases, with 11 bases between them. CDR1 LGHNA and CDR2 YNFKEQ come from the germline V gene. CDR3 coding DNA: TGTGCCAGCAGCCAAGAGCCGGGGAGTTTGAACACTGAAGCTTTCTTT. It codes for CASSQEPGSLNTEAFF.

The chain links TRBV2 to TRBJ2-7; 9 nucleotides agree with TRBD1. V trimming: 8 bases; J trimming: 7 bases; junction bases outside the gene matches: 9. Germline loops: CDR1 SNHLY, CDR2 FYNNEI. The CDR3 length is 13 residues. For the CDR3, the DNA is TGTGCCAGCCGGACAGGGGAGTCGGATGAGCAGTACTTC. This codes for CASRTGESDEQYF.

This clone was found a few times. The gene calls are TRBV10-3 and TRBJ2-7, with no clear D. Trimming took off 3 bases at V and 3 bases at J, with 9 bases between the two ends. Per the germline V gene, CDR1 is ENHRY and CDR2 is SYGVKD. The CDR3 has 13 residues. The CDR3 DNA reads as TGTGCCATCAGTGAACTCAGGTGCTACGAGCAGTACTTC. The encoded protein is CAISELRCYEQYF.

The gene calls are TRBV7-8 and TRBJ2-1; D remains ambiguous. CDR1 is SGHVS and CDR2 is FQNEAQ in the germline V gene. This CDR3 comprises 16 residues. V lost 3 bases, J lost 4 bases, and 16 bases lay in between. CDR3 sequence (DNA): TGTGCCAGCAGCTTTCCGACGGATCGATTTTACAATGAGCAGTTCTTC. Residues: CASSFPTDRFYNEQFF.

This clone was picked up one time. The chain couples TRBV5-8 to TRBJ1-2, with a weak D call TRBD1 (5 bases). CDR1 and CDR2 (germline): SGHTS, YDEGEE. V was clipped by 2 bases and J by 7 bases, with 9 bases between them. CDR3 length: 12 amino acids. CDR3 sequence: CASSLGGAGYTF. CDR3 DNA: TGTGCCAGCAGCTTAGGCGGGGCTGGCTACACCTTC.

This chain joins TRBV7-8 and TRBJ2-5; possibly TRBD2 for D (5 bases). V was trimmed by 5 bases and J by 2 bases, leaving 9 bases between them. The germline CDR1 and CDR2 sequences are SGHVS and FQNEAQ. The CDR3 sequence is 13 residues long. The CDR3 DNA is TGTGCCAGCAGCCCCCCGGGGCAAGAGACCCAGTACTTC. The encoded protein is CASSPPGQETQYF.

The rearrangement joins TRBV6-1 to TRBJ2-5; the D gene is possibly TRBD1 (6 bases). Germline CDR1 and CDR2: MNHNS and SASEGT. CDR3 length: 16 residues. Trimming cost V 2 bases and J 5 bases, with 18 bases left between them. The CDR3 DNA reads TGTGCCAGCAGTGAAAACCCGGGGACATTCGGTGAGACCCAGTACTTC. Its translation is CASSENPGTFGETQYF.

This sequence joins TRBV19 and TRBJ1-6; 9 bases agree with TRBD1. The length of the CDR3 is 15 residues. V shed 5 bases and J 8 bases; nucleotides not matched to a gene: 7. CDR1 and CDR2 from the germline V gene are LNHDA and SQIVND (reference sequence). This CDR3 reads CASSSWTGAYSPLHF. CDR3 coding DNA: TGTGCCAGTAGTTCTTGGACAGGGGCCTATTCACCCCTCCACTTT.

This chain connects TRBV2 to TRBJ2-7; tentative D call: TRBD1 (6 bases). The V end was cut by 4 bases, the J end by 2 bases, with 18 bases between. This CDR3 has 16 amino acids. Looked up from germline, CDR1 is SNHLY and CDR2 is FYNNEI. In DNA, the CDR3 is TGTGCCAGCAGTGTACCCAGGGGTAATAGCCCCTACGAGCAGTACTTC. Protein: CASSVPRGNSPYEQYF.

This chain links TRBV5-8 with TRBJ1-2; D uncertain. V was shortened by 0 bases and J by 4 bases, with 10 bases between the two germline ends. The CDR3 is 14 amino acids. Germline V CDR1 and CDR2: SGHTS, YDEGEE. CDR3 residues: CASSLAPGVYGYTF. The CDR3 DNA follows: TGTGCCAGCAGCTTGGCCCCCGGAGTCTATGGCTACACCTTC.

This clone was observed a single time. This chain links TRBV27 with TRBJ2-7; D call uncertain. This CDR3 region has 14 residues. Germline-derived CDR1 and CDR2 are MNHEY and SMNVEV (reference sequence). The V end lost 2 bases, the J end lost 7 bases, and 15 bases lay between the germline ends. Written as DNA, the CDR3 is TGTGCCAGCAGTTTAGGTGGCCAGGCGTTGGAGCAGTACTTC. Its protein is CASSLGGQALEQYF.

The rearrangement links TRBV7-2 to TRBJ2-3; 8 bases line up with TRBD2. This CDR3 region has 17 residues. The germline gives CDR1 SGHTA, CDR2 FQGNSA. Germline trimming cut 2 bases from V and 4 bases from J; bases unmatched to any gene: 11. Here the CDR3 DNA reads TGTGCCAGCAGCTTACCTGGCGGGGGGAGGGGGGCAGATACGCAGTATTTT. It encodes CASSLPGGGRGADTQYF.

The chain combines TRBV2 with TRBJ1-2; the D gene is possibly TRBD1 (5 bases). Germline CDR1 reads SNHLY; CDR2 reads FYNNEI. Between the trimmed V and J ends, which lost 3 bases and 3 bases, there was a span of 14 bases. The CDR3 covers 15 residues. The CDR3 spells CASSELRTRDYGYTF. CDR3 sequence (DNA): TGTGCCAGCAGTGAGCTCCGGACACGGGACTATGGCTACACCTTC.

This clone was seen just once. The chain recombines TRBV4-2 with TRBJ2-7; a possible D gene is TRBD1 (6 bases). Germline loops: CDR1 LGHNA, CDR2 YNFKEQ. This CDR3 is built from 12 residues. Trimming pared 4 bases from V and 4 bases from J, leaving 8 bases between. CDR3: CASSLGAYEQYF. The CDR3 DNA reads as TGTGCCAGCAGCCTGGGGGCGTACGAGCAGTACTTC.

This chain joins TRBV7-9 and TRBJ2-2, with unresolved D. Deletions cut 1 base from V and 8 bases from J, with 8 bases between. Looked up from germline, CDR1 is SEHNR and CDR2 is FQNEAQ (reference sequence). The CDR3 sequence is 13 residues long. CDR3 residues: CASSLESAGELFF. CDR3 in DNA: TGTGCCAGCAGCTTAGAATCGGCGGGGGAGCTGTTTTTT.

The chain couples TRBV14 to TRBJ2-7; a weak D match, TRBD2 (5 bases). Deletions cut 0 bases from V and 0 bases from J, with 9 bases between. The CDR3 contains 15 residues. CDR1 SGHDN and CDR2 FVKESK come from the germline V gene. CDR3 protein: CASSQEYGLSYEQYF. The CDR3 DNA reads TGTGCCAGCAGCCAAGAATACGGACTCTCCTACGAGCAGTACTTC.

Only a few counts were recorded for this clone. The chain carries TRBV4-1 and TRBJ1-2; D remains ambiguous. Germline CDR1 and CDR2: MGHRA and YSYEKL. The length of the CDR3 is 13 residues. V dropped 1 base and J dropped 5 bases, with 8 bases sitting between them. In DNA form, the CDR3 reads TGCGCCAGCAGCCAAGGAACGACGTATGGCTACACCTTC. Residues: CASSQGTTYGYTF.

V usage is TRBV7-9 and J usage is TRBJ2-5, with D possibly matching TRBD2 (6 bases). V was shortened by 7 bases and J by 5 bases, with 17 bases between the two germline ends. The germline V gene encodes CDR1 SEHNR and CDR2 FQNEAQ (reference sequence). The CDR3 length is 14 residues. CDR3 in amino acids: CASNLEGLYETQYF. CDR3 coding DNA: TGTGCCAGCAACCTGGAGGGGCTATATGAGACCCAGTACTTC.

This chain connects TRBV10-2 to TRBJ2-7; TRBD2 agrees at 7 bases. Germline V gene data show CDR1 as WSHSY and CDR2 as SAAADI. The CDR3 length is 14 residues. With 2 bases clipped from V and 1 base from J, the junction kept 2 bases outside the gene matches. CDR3 in amino acids: CASSEGGGSYEQYF. CDR3 DNA sequence: TGCGCCAGCAGTGAGGGGGGGGGATCCTACGAGCAGTACTTC.

This chain joins TRBV4-1 and TRBJ1-2; 7 bases are a match to TRBD1. The germline V gene encodes CDR1 MGHRA and CDR2 YSYEKL. Trimming took 1 base from V and 4 from J; bases not matched to a gene: 6. This CDR3 region has 15 residues. CDR3 in DNA: TGCGCCAGCAGCCAAGGGGGACAGTCCATCTATGGCTACACCTTC. It codes for CASSQGGQSIYGYTF.

V is TRBV4-1 and J is TRBJ1-2; TRBD1 might be the D (5 bases). Germline V gives CDR1 MGHRA, CDR2 YSYEKL. V was trimmed by 1 base and J by 8 bases, leaving 14 bases between them. This CDR3 is 14 amino acids long. The CDR3 DNA is TGCGCCAGCAGCCAAGCCGGGACCTATAAGGGCTACACCTTC. This gives the protein CASSQAGTYKGYTF.

V gene TRBV10-1 combines with J gene TRBJ2-1, with TRBD1 matching 7 bases. CDR3 size: 16 residues. The germline V gene has CDR1 WNHNN and CDR2 SYGVQD (reference sequence). V lost 2 bases and J lost 8; bases outside the gene matches: 12. As DNA, the CDR3 is TGCGCCAGCAGTGAGCTTACCTACAGGGGTCGGGATGAGCAGTTCTTC. Translation gives CASSELTYRGRDEQFF.

V and J are TRBV4-1 and TRBJ2-7, with a possible D match to TRBD2 (5 bases). Trimming shortened V by 0 bases and J by 2 bases, and 14 bases separated the two germline ends. Germline V gene lookup returns CDR1 MGHRA and CDR2 YSYEKL. The CDR3 contains 16 residues. CDR3 bases: TGCGCCAGCAGCCAAGATAGGATTGGAGCGGCCTACGAGCAGTACTTC. It translates to CASSQDRIGAAYEQYF.

This clone was counted once. CDR3 amino acids: CASSMGLDSNYGYTF. The CDR3 region has the DNA TGTGCCAGCAGCATGGGCTTAGACTCTAACTATGGCTACACCTTC. The rearrangement uses TRBV2 and TRBJ1-2; the D is unclear. The CDR3 is 15 residues long. Trimming cost V 6 bases and J 0 bases, with 14 bases left between them. Germline CDR1 and CDR2: SNHLY and FYNNEI.

This chain's CDR3 is CASSPDGPNQPQHF. CDR3 DNA sequence: TGTGCCAGCAGTCCGGACGGACCCAATCAGCCCCAGCATTTT. This sequence joins TRBV27 and TRBJ1-5; D not resolved. V shed 5 bases and J shed 3 bases, with 11 bases lying between them. Germline lookup yields CDR1 MNHEY and CDR2 SMNVEV (reference sequence). The CDR3 extends over 14 amino acids.

CDR3 bases: TGTGCCAGCAGTTACGGGGGGACTGAAGCTTTCTTT. As protein: CASSYGGTEAFF. The chain is built from TRBV6-6 and TRBJ1-1; maybe TRBD1 (5 bases). Germline V gene data show CDR1 as MNHNY and CDR2 as SVGAGI (reference sequence). There are 12 residues in the CDR3. The V and J ends lost 2 bases and 5 bases respectively, with 6 bases between them.

The chain is built from TRBV7-3 and TRBJ2-3; D is ambiguous. The CDR3 has 15 amino acids. Germline values: CDR1 SGHTA, CDR2 FQGTGA. Trimming pared 0 bases from V and 3 bases from J, leaving 10 bases between. CDR3 region: CASSLTGAGTDTQYF. CDR3 sequence (DNA): TGTGCCAGCAGCTTAACGGGCGCCGGGACAGATACGCAGTATTTT.

V usage is TRBV7-6 and J usage is TRBJ2-5; D unresolved. The germline V gene has CDR1 SGHVS and CDR2 FNYEAQ. This CDR3 comprises 11 residues. Deletions cut 3 bases from V and 5 bases from J, with 4 bases between. The CDR3 spells CASSFGETQYF. CDR3 DNA: TGTGCCAGCAGCTTCGGGGAGACCCAGTACTTC. The whole variable domain, remainder taken from reference TRBV7-6 and TRBJ2-5, is GAGVSQSPRYKVTKRGQDVALRCDPISGHVSLYWYRQALGQGPEFLTYFNYEAQQDKSGLPNDRFSAERPEGSISTLTIQRTEQRDSAMYRCASSFGETQYFGPGTRLLVL.

The rearrangement links TRBV18 to TRBJ1-2, with 7 bases identical to TRBD1. From germline, CDR1 is KGHSH and CDR2 LQKENI. CDR3 length equals 13 residues. The J segment lost 3 bases and the V segment lost 8 bases, leaving 6 bases of the junction unmatched. CDR3: CASHTGQDYGYTF. The CDR3 nucleotides are TGTGCCAGCCACACAGGACAGGACTATGGCTACACCTTC. Supplemented by reference TRBV18 and TRBJ1-2, the full variable domain reads NAGVMQNPRHLVRRRGQEARLRCSPMKGHSHVYWYRQLPEEGLKFMVYLQKENIIDESGMPKERFSAEFPKEGPSILRIQQVVRGDSAAYFCASHTGQDYGYTFGSGTRLTVV.